These T cell receptor beta chains were read from a single sample in a study of post-analysis software for immune sequencing data. TCRdb re-analysed the PCR reads in MiXCR, keeping a single row per CDR3 protein. The top ten clones hold about 7.6% of a sample with about 430,000 distinct CDR3 sequences, about 40% of them seen once. Source material: blood. The source of these receptors is a girl aged 2-10 years with multiple sclerosis. Both conserved end residues are part of each CDR3. Fields, in order: CDR3 length, V gene, J gene, D gene, clone size, CDR3 protein, CDR3 DNA. D genes are given only for firm matches. Size tells how often a clone was seen (once, few, many) or the class of an expanded clone, and some rows leave it out.

cdr3_length: 13
v_call: TRBV10-3
j_call: TRBJ2-5
d_call: .
clone_size: .
cdr3_aa: CAISVVAQETQYF
cdr3_nt: TGTGCCATCAGTGTGGTGGCCCAAGAGACCCAGTACTTC

cdr3_length: 16
v_call: TRBV20-1
j_call: TRBJ2-7
d_call: .
clone_size: .
cdr3_aa: CSARLSGYRSYNEQYF
cdr3_nt: TGCAGTGCTAGGCTCTCGGGATATCGTTCCTACAATGAGCAGTACTTC

cdr3_length: 15
v_call: TRBV2
j_call: TRBJ2-5
d_call: .
clone_size: .
cdr3_aa: CASGGKWGPGETQYF
cdr3_nt: TGTGCCAGCGGTGGGAAGTGGGGGCCAGGGGAGACCCAGTACTTC

cdr3_length: 13
v_call: TRBV12-3/TRBV12-4
j_call: TRBJ2-7
d_call: .
clone_size: .
cdr3_aa: CASSLVDSYEQYF
cdr3_nt: TGTGCCAGCAGTTTAGTGGACTCCTACGAGCAGTACTTC

cdr3_length: 17
v_call: TRBV13
j_call: TRBJ2-5
d_call: TRBD2
clone_size: few
cdr3_aa: CASSSKTSGGYQETQYF
cdr3_nt: TGTGCCAGCAGCTCCAAGACTAGCGGAGGATACCAAGAGACCCAGTACTTC

cdr3_length: 13
v_call: TRBV4-2
j_call: TRBJ2-7
d_call: TRBD2
clone_size: .
cdr3_aa: CASSQDPSGGQYF
cdr3_nt: TGTGCCAGCAGCCAAGATCCATCGGGGGGGCAGTACTTC

cdr3_length: 15
v_call: TRBV14
j_call: TRBJ2-6
d_call: .
clone_size: .
cdr3_aa: CASAQLGTGANVLTF
cdr3_nt: TGTGCCAGCGCGCAACTCGGGACGGGGGCCAACGTCCTGACTTTC

cdr3_length: 13
v_call: TRBV29-1
j_call: TRBJ1-5
d_call: .
clone_size: .
cdr3_aa: CSALEGSNQPQHF
cdr3_nt: TGCAGCGCCCTTGAGGGGAGCAATCAGCCCCAGCATTTT

cdr3_length: 16
v_call: TRBV11-2
j_call: TRBJ2-7
d_call: .
clone_size: few
cdr3_aa: CASRFRGMTGVYEQYF
cdr3_nt: TGTGCCAGCCGCTTTAGGGGTATGACAGGAGTCTACGAGCAGTACTTC

cdr3_length: 11
v_call: TRBV29-1
j_call: TRBJ2-3
d_call: .
clone_size: .
cdr3_aa: CSVEYTDTQYF
cdr3_nt: TGCAGCGTTGAATATACAGATACGCAGTATTTT

cdr3_length: 10
v_call: TRBV12-3/TRBV12-4
j_call: TRBJ2-1
d_call: .
clone_size: .
cdr3_aa: CASSQNEQFF
cdr3_nt: TGTGCCAGCAGTCAGAATGAGCAGTTCTTC

cdr3_length: 17
v_call: TRBV10-3
j_call: TRBJ2-1
d_call: TRBD2
clone_size: .
cdr3_aa: CAISEPASGLDNNEQFF
cdr3_nt: TGTGCCATCAGTGAGCCGGCATCGGGACTAGACAACAATGAGCAGTTCTTC

cdr3_length: 16
v_call: TRBV3-1
j_call: TRBJ1-6
d_call: .
clone_size: .
cdr3_aa: CASRPSDSHYNSPLHF
cdr3_nt: TGTGCCAGCAGACCCTCGGACAGCCACTATAATTCACCCCTCCACTTT

cdr3_length: 14
v_call: TRBV12-3/TRBV12-4
j_call: TRBJ2-6
d_call: .
clone_size: few
cdr3_aa: CASSHSSGANVLTF
cdr3_nt: TGTGCCAGCAGTCACAGCTCTGGGGCCAACGTCCTGACTTTC

cdr3_length: 16
v_call: TRBV4-3
j_call: TRBJ2-5
d_call: TRBD2
clone_size: many
cdr3_aa: CASSRNGGRSRETQYF
cdr3_nt: TGCGCCAGCAGCCGGAACGGGGGGAGATCGCGAGAGACCCAGTACTTC

cdr3_length: 17
v_call: TRBV5-1
j_call: TRBJ2-3
d_call: TRBD1
clone_size: .
cdr3_aa: CASSRPGQGMGTDTQYF
cdr3_nt: TGCGCCAGCAGCCGGCCAGGACAGGGGATGGGCACAGATACGCAGTATTTT

cdr3_length: 13
v_call: TRBV29-1
j_call: TRBJ1-2
d_call: .
clone_size: .
cdr3_aa: CSVRQETNYGYTF
cdr3_nt: TGCAGCGTTCGACAGGAAACTAACTATGGCTACACCTTC

cdr3_length: 14
v_call: TRBV7-2
j_call: TRBJ2-7
d_call: TRBD1
clone_size: few
cdr3_aa: CASSLPRTGDEQYF
cdr3_nt: TGTGCCAGCAGCCTCCCTCGGACAGGGGACGAGCAGTACTTC

cdr3_length: 13
v_call: TRBV6-5
j_call: TRBJ2-1
d_call: TRBD2
clone_size: .
cdr3_aa: CASDSGRGNEQFF
cdr3_nt: TGTGCCAGCGATAGCGGGAGGGGGAATGAGCAGTTCTTC

cdr3_length: 16
v_call: TRBV10-3
j_call: TRBJ2-7
d_call: TRBD1
clone_size: .
cdr3_aa: CAISERLWDRGDEQYF
cdr3_nt: TGTGCCATCAGTGAGAGACTGTGGGACAGGGGCGACGAGCAGTACTTC

cdr3_length: 17
v_call: TRBV7-9
j_call: TRBJ1-1
d_call: TRBD1
clone_size: once
cdr3_aa: CASSPPGQGERNTEAFF
cdr3_nt: TGTGCCAGCAGCCCCCCGGGACAGGGGGAGAGGAACACTGAAGCTTTCTTT

cdr3_length: 14
v_call: TRBV12-3/TRBV12-4
j_call: TRBJ2-3
d_call: .
clone_size: .
cdr3_aa: CATLQGLNTDTQYF
cdr3_nt: TGTGCCACTCTACAGGGCCTTAACACAGATACGCAGTATTTT

cdr3_length: 12
v_call: TRBV10-3
j_call: TRBJ2-1
d_call: TRBD2
clone_size: .
cdr3_aa: CAIRERGNEQFF
cdr3_nt: TGTGCCATCAGGGAGCGGGGGAATGAGCAGTTCTTC

cdr3_length: 15
v_call: TRBV5-1
j_call: TRBJ1-2
d_call: TRBD1
clone_size: .
cdr3_aa: CASSPTGGKSYGYTF
cdr3_nt: TGCGCCAGCTCACCAACAGGGGGCAAAAGCTATGGCTACACCTTC

cdr3_length: 14
v_call: TRBV20-1
j_call: TRBJ2-6
d_call: .
clone_size: .
cdr3_aa: CSAGMAGGANVLTF
cdr3_nt: TGCAGTGCTGGGATGGCGGGTGGGGCCAACGTCCTGACTTTC

cdr3_length: 15
v_call: TRBV7-9
j_call: TRBJ2-1
d_call: TRBD2
clone_size: .
cdr3_aa: CTSSQGREGRHEQFF
cdr3_nt: TGTACCAGCAGCCAAGGGCGGGAGGGCCGTCATGAGCAGTTCTTC

cdr3_length: 17
v_call: TRBV5-1
j_call: TRBJ2-7
d_call: .
clone_size: .
cdr3_aa: CASSADPPDGGAYEQYF
cdr3_nt: TGCGCCAGCAGCGCTGACCCCCCGGACGGGGGAGCCTACGAGCAGTACTTC